This entry lists 21 T cell receptor beta chains sequenced from one sample in a study of control samples from healthy donors and cancer patients. Data came from immunoSEQ multiplex PCR; TCRdb stores just in-frame clones and leaves some out. This table holds 95,000 to 130,000 clones, 88% found once. Sample: blood. The receptors here all came from a woman between 65 and 79 years old in good health.

The genes are TRBV7-2 and TRBJ1-2; D is unclear. Trimming pared 5 bases from V and 0 bases from J, leaving 13 bases between. Germline V gives CDR1 SGHTA, CDR2 FQGNSA. The CDR3 is 15 residues long. The CDR3 region is CASSLFPTSNYGYTF. The DNA for the CDR3 is TGTGCCAGCAGCCTTTTTCCCACTTCTAACTATGGCTACACCTTC.

The rearrangement links TRBV20-1 to TRBJ2-7, with D possibly being TRBD1 (6 bases). Germline CDR1 reads DFQATT; CDR2 reads SNEGSKA (reference sequence). CDR3 length equals 11 residues. V was shortened by 6 bases and J by 4 bases, with 10 bases between the two germline ends. CDR3 sequence reads: CSAKRGYEQYF. The CDR3 DNA sequence: TGCAGTGCAAAGAGGGGGTACGAGCAGTACTTC.

This clone showed up just a few times. CDR3 bases: TGTGCCAGCAGCCAAGGGCATGGTGGGGGAGCTTTCTTT. As protein: CASSQGHGGGAFF. The genes are TRBV3-1 (or the pseudogene TRBV3-2) and TRBJ1-1; a possible D gene is TRBD1 (5 bases). V lost 1 base, J lost 10 bases, and 13 bases lay in between. The CDR3 spans 13 residues. From germline, CDR1 is LGHDT and CDR2 YNNKEL (reference sequence).

The chain combines TRBV15 with TRBJ1-3, with D hard to call. Germline CDR1 reads LNHNV; CDR2 reads YYDKDF (reference sequence). Trimming took off 1 base at V and 0 bases at J, with 10 bases between the two ends. The CDR3 length is 16 residues. The CDR3 DNA follows: TGTGCCACCAGCAGAGGTCCCGTAAGCTCTGGAAACACCATATATTTT. Its translation: CATSRGPVSSGNTIYF. Filled out from reference TRBV15 and TRBJ1-3, the complete variable domain reads DAMVIQNPRYQVTQFGKPVTLSCSQTLNHNVMYWYQQKSSQAPKLLFHYYDKDFNNEADTPDNFQSRRPNTSFCFLDIRSPGLGDTAMYLCATSRGPVSSGNTIYFGEGSWLTVV.

The chain couples TRBV3-1 (or the pseudogene TRBV3-2) to TRBJ1-1, with unresolved D. Germline V gene lookup returns CDR1 LGHDT and CDR2 YNNKEL (reference sequence). V was trimmed by 3 bases and J by 4 bases, leaving 15 bases between them. This CDR3 region has 15 residues. The CDR3 sequence: CASSQGGTWVTEAFF. The CDR3, as DNA: TGTGCCAGCAGCCAGGGTGGAACCTGGGTCACTGAAGCTTTCTTT.

This clone was detected only a few times. The rearrangement links TRBV7-2 to TRBJ2-7; 9 nucleotides align to TRBD2. This CDR3 contains 15 residues. V lost 1 base to trimming and J lost 4 bases; unmatched junction nucleotides: 5. The germline V gene has CDR1 SGHTA and CDR2 FQGNSA. CDR3 amino acids: CASSLGGGGAYEQYF. In nucleotides, the CDR3 is TGTGCCAGCAGCTTAGGTGGCGGGGGGGCGTACGAGCAGTACTTC.

The rearrangement joins TRBV19 to TRBJ1-5; a possible D gene is TRBD1 (6 bases). V shed 2 bases and J shed 5 bases, with 13 bases lying between them. CDR1 and CDR2 from the germline V gene are LNHDA and SQIVND (reference sequence). CDR3 length: 15 amino acids. The DNA for the CDR3 is TGTGCCAGTAGTATAAGCAGGGGTTTTGATCAGCCCCAGCATTTT. This codes for CASSISRGFDQPQHF.

V and J are TRBV7-8 and TRBJ1-3; D possibly corresponds to TRBD1 (5 bases). This CDR3 is 16 amino acids long. Trimming left V 0 bases short and J 7 bases short, with 16 bases between. CDR1 SGHVS and CDR2 FQNEAQ come from the germline V gene. This chain's CDR3 is CASSLAQGGYGNTIYF. Written as DNA, the CDR3 is TGTGCCAGCAGCTTAGCGCAGGGAGGATACGGGAACACCATATATTTT.

The chain joins TRBV6-5 to TRBJ2-1; D gene ambiguous. The germline V and J ends were trimmed by 4 bases and 9 bases, with 10 bases remaining between them. The CDR3 runs 12 residues. Germline-derived CDR1 and CDR2 are MNHEY and SVGAGI. The CDR3 protein is CASSLWRGEQFF. CDR3 DNA: TGTGCCAGCAGTTTATGGCGAGGTGAGCAGTTCTTC.

The V call is TRBV27, the J call TRBJ2-1, with 7 bases that match TRBD2. This CDR3 spans 16 amino acids. The germline V gene encodes CDR1 MNHEY and CDR2 SMNVEV (reference sequence). Germline trimming cut 5 bases from V and 2 bases from J; bases unmatched to any gene: 9. The CDR3 region has the DNA TGTGCCAGCAGTCCGGGGCGTCTAGCGGCCTACAATGAGCAGTTCTTC. Its translation is CASSPGRLAAYNEQFF.

This rearrangement joins TRBV7-9 to TRBJ1-1; TRBD1 is a possible D gene (5 bases). The CDR3 sequence is 19 residues long. Germline V lookup: CDR1 SEHNR, CDR2 FQNEAQ (reference sequence). The V gene lost 4 bases and the J gene lost 1 base, with 25 bases spanning the gap. CDR3 bases: TGTGCCAGCAGCTCCGGTAGGGTTGGGCAGGGCGACGCGAACACTGAAGCTTTCTTT. Residues: CASSSGRVGQGDANTEAFF.

This clone was counted between two and nine times. The rearrangement joins TRBV2 to TRBJ2-1; D tentatively fits TRBD1 or TRBD2 (7 bases each). CDR1 and CDR2 from the germline V gene are SNHLY and FYNNEI. This CDR3 is built from 13 residues. Trimming took off 8 bases at V and 6 bases at J, with 14 bases between the two ends. CDR3 nucleotides: TGTGCCAGCGTGCAGGGGGGGTCCAATGAGCAGTTCTTC. This codes for CASVQGGSNEQFF.

This sequence joins TRBV20-1 and TRBJ1-5; D ambiguous. Germline V CDR1 and CDR2: DFQATT, SNEGSKA (reference sequence). V lost 3 bases and J lost 0, with 18 bases in between. There are 17 residues in the CDR3. CDR3 residues: CSASFISGSYSNQPQHF. The CDR3 DNA reads as TGCAGTGCTAGTTTTATTAGTGGGTCGTATAGCAATCAGCCCCAGCATTTT.

The rearrangement joins TRBV4-3 to TRBJ2-2; D is unresolved. The ends were cut back, 4 bases at V and 9 bases at J, with 9 bases in the middle. CDR1 and CDR2 (germline): LGHNA, YSLEER. CDR3 size: 12 residues. The CDR3 nucleotides read TGCGCCAGCAGCCCTGGGAACCGGGAGCTGTTTTTT. This gives the protein CASSPGNRELFF.

V is TRBV7-2 and J is TRBJ2-7; a possible D gene is TRBD1 (5 bases). Trimming removed 0 bases from V and 2 bases from J, with 8 bases in between. Germline values: CDR1 SGHTA, CDR2 FQGNSA. The CDR3 length is 14 residues. The CDR3 DNA follows: TGTGCCAGCAGCTTAGCGACGGACACCTACGAGCAGTACTTC. This sequence encodes CASSLATDTYEQYF.

The chain employs TRBV5-4 and TRBJ1-6; 8 positions match TRBD1. The CDR3 totals 15 residues. CDR1 is SGHNT, CDR2 YYREEE, per germline (reference sequence). With 4 bases clipped from V and 8 bases from J, the junction kept 8 bases outside the gene matches. CDR3 sequence: CASSTPTGEDSPLHF. The CDR3 nucleotides read TGTGCCAGCAGCACCCCGACAGGGGAGGATTCACCCCTCCACTTT.

Only a few counts were recorded for this clone. The sample contains more than one DNA sequence encoding this CDR3. The V and J genes are TRBV5-1 and TRBJ2-7; TRBD1 matches at 9 bases. The CDR3 has 15 residues. Trimming removed 0 bases from V and 7 bases from J; junction bases left unmatched: 8. The germline V gene encodes CDR1 SGHRS and CDR2 YFSETQ. In DNA form, the CDR3 reads TGCGCCAGCAGCTTGGGGGCACAGGGGGCTGGGGAGCAGTACTTC. Its translation is CASSLGAQGAGEQYF.

The chain recombines TRBV13 with TRBJ2-3; 7 nucleotides line up with TRBD2. Germline-derived CDR1 and CDR2 are PRHDT and FYEKMQ (reference sequence). This CDR3 comprises 14 residues. Written as DNA, the CDR3 is TGTGCTATCCCCGGGGGGTCTGGCACAGATACGCAGTATTTT. Protein product: CAIPGGSGTDTQYF.

This clone was picked up a small number of times. This chain uses TRBV29-1 with TRBJ2-3; 7 bases agree with TRBD2. With 2 bases clipped from V and 3 bases from J, the junction kept 8 bases outside the gene matches. The CDR3 spans 15 residues. Germline values: CDR1 SQVTM, CDR2 ANQGSEA. In DNA, the CDR3 is TGCAGCGTTGAAAGGGACGCCGGGAGGACAGATACGCAGTATTTT. Its protein is CSVERDAGRTDTQYF.

The chain is built from TRBV7-8 and TRBJ1-1; 10 bases are shared with TRBD1. J gave up 4 bases and V 1 base, and 0 bases lay outside the gene matches. Germline V lookup: CDR1 SGHVS, CDR2 FQNEAQ. The CDR3 covers 14 residues. Here the CDR3 reads CASSLGDRGTEAFF. The CDR3 bases are TGTGCCAGCAGCTTAGGGGACAGGGGCACTGAAGCTTTCTTT. Drawing the rest from reference TRBV7-8 and TRBJ1-1, the complete variable domain is GAGVSQSPRYKVAKRGQDVALRCDPISGHVSLFWYQQALGQGPEFLTYFQNEAQLDKSGLPSDRFFAERPEGSVSTLKIQRTQQEDSAVYLCASSLGDRGTEAFFGQGTRLTVV.

The rearrangement uses TRBV27 and TRBJ1-2; D may be TRBD1 (5 bases). The CDR3 contains 16 residues. Germline CDR1 MNHEY, CDR2 SMNVEV (reference sequence). With 3 bases removed from V and 2 bases from J, the gap between germline ends came to 16 bases. CDR3 DNA: TGTGCCAGCAGTTTCGCGGGACTCAAAGACAACTATGGCTACACCTTC. Amino acid sequence: CASSFAGLKDNYGYTF.